Below are 26 T cell receptor beta chains sequenced from a single sample in a study of T cell responses to AZD1222 COVID-19 vaccine. The data were produced by immunoSEQ multiplex PCR, yet TCRdb's version contains in-frame clones alone and is incomplete. The sample has about 170,000 clones, 70% to 90% seen once. Material: peripheral blood, obtained 28 days after the second AZD1222 dose. The receptors originated from an adult who received the AZD1222 COVID-19 vaccine.

The rearrangement uses TRBV5-4 and TRBJ2-7, with TRBD2 identical over 7 bases. CDR3 length: 16 residues. Germline V CDR1 and CDR2: SGHNT, YYREEE (reference sequence). V dropped 0 bases and J dropped 3; count of bases not matched to a gene: 9. The CDR3 bases are TGTGCCAGCAGCTTGGATGTTGGGGGGAGGGTCTACGAGCAGTACTTC. Its translation is CASSLDVGGRVYEQYF.

This rearrangement joins TRBV27 to TRBJ2-7; D not resolved. Germline CDR1 is MNHEY and CDR2 is SMNVEV (reference sequence). Trimming took 1 base from V and 1 from J, leaving 8 bases between them. The CDR3 consists of 14 residues. The CDR3 protein is CASSLYRASYEQYF. CDR3 nucleotide sequence: TGTGCCAGCAGTTTATATAGGGCTTCCTACGAGCAGTACTTC.

The chain employs TRBV18 and TRBJ2-3; D unresolved. CDR3 length: 12 residues. Trimming stripped 6 bases from V and 1 base from J, with 5 bases between. Germline values: CDR1 KGHSH, CDR2 LQKENI. The CDR3 region is CASSSRTDTQYF. The CDR3 nucleotides are TGTGCCAGCTCCTCTCGCACAGATACGCAGTATTTT.

The rearrangement joins TRBV5-1 to TRBJ2-2, with D unresolved. The V and J ends lost 1 base and 6 bases respectively, with 13 bases between them. Germline V gives CDR1 SGHRS, CDR2 YFSETQ. This CDR3 has 15 residues. CDR3 DNA sequence: TGCGCCAGCAGCTTGCGGACCCTAAGTTCCGGGGAGCTGTTTTTT. This sequence encodes CASSLRTLSSGELFF.

The table lists this clone with a count of one. V usage is TRBV5-4 and J usage is TRBJ1-2; D is possibly TRBD1 (5 bases). V was trimmed by 0 bases and J by 1 base, leaving 13 bases between them. Germline CDR1 and CDR2: SGHNT and YYREEE (reference sequence). The CDR3 is 16 residues long. The CDR3 reads CASSLGRGTVNYGYTF. Here the CDR3 DNA reads TGTGCCAGCAGCTTGGGGCGGGGGACTGTTAACTATGGCTACACCTTC.

The V gene is TRBV15, the J gene TRBJ2-7, with D possibly being TRBD2 (6 bases). CDR1 is LNHNV and CDR2 is YYDKDF in the germline V gene (reference sequence). CDR3 length: 16 residues. Trimming pared 3 bases from V and 5 bases from J, leaving 20 bases between. CDR3 DNA sequence: TGTGCCACCAGCAGGGGGACTCAGGTCCGGGTCGACGAGCAGTACTTC. Translating it yields CATSRGTQVRVDEQYF.

In this sample, this clone turned up once. This chain uses TRBV6-5 with TRBJ2-7; 8 positions agree with TRBD1. Germline V lookup: CDR1 MNHEY, CDR2 SVGAGI. Germline trimming cut 5 bases from V and 4 bases from J; bases unmatched to any gene: 7. This CDR3 comprises 14 residues. The CDR3 here is CASSKRQGRYEQYF. In DNA, the CDR3 is TGTGCCAGCAGTAAAAGACAGGGGAGATACGAGCAGTACTTC.

CDR3 DNA sequence: TGTGCCAGCAGCCCGTTCGTTGTCGGACGGGCCAACTATGGCTACACCTTC. It yields the protein CASSPFVVGRANYGYTF. The J gene is TRBJ1-2, the V gene TRBV5-4; D remains ambiguous. Per the germline V gene, CDR1 is SGHNT and CDR2 is YYREEE (reference sequence). The CDR3 spans 17 residues. The V gene lost 4 bases and the J gene lost 2 bases, with 21 bases spanning the gap.

This chain connects TRBV5-4 to TRBJ2-7, with D perhaps given as TRBD1 or TRBD2 (6 bases each). The germline V and J ends were trimmed by 4 bases and 7 bases, with 21 bases remaining between them. Germline CDR1 reads SGHNT; CDR2 reads YYREEE (reference sequence). The CDR3 extends over 15 amino acids. CDR3 loop: CASSQWTGAGGEQYF. For the CDR3, the DNA is TGTGCCAGCAGCCAATGGACGGGGGCCGGGGGAGAGCAGTACTTC.

The CDR3 loop reads CASSGDGSYEQYF. CDR3 bases: TGTGCCAGCAGTGGTGACGGGAGCTACGAGCAGTACTTC. The chain has TRBV2 and TRBJ2-7, with TRBD2 as a possible D gene (6 bases). CDR1 SNHLY and CDR2 FYNNEI come from the germline V gene. CDR3 size: 13 residues. Deletions cut 4 bases from V and 3 bases from J, with 10 bases between.

This chain links TRBV7-7 with TRBJ2-5; perhaps TRBD1 as D (5 bases). There are 13 residues in the CDR3. Per the germline V gene, CDR1 is SSHAT and CDR2 is FNYEAQ (reference sequence). Trimming removed 5 bases at V and 9 bases at J, with 16 bases between. CDR3 nucleotides: TGTGCCAGCAGCCAAGACAGCCTCGGCGCCCAGTACTTC. As protein: CASSQDSLGAQYF.

This clone came up a few times. V and J are TRBV30 and TRBJ1-4; D possibly corresponds to TRBD1 (6 bases). The CDR3 loop spans 16 amino acids. The V and J ends lost 3 bases and 8 bases respectively, with 22 bases between them. Germline V gene data show CDR1 as GTSNPN and CDR2 as SVGIG (reference sequence). The CDR3 coding sequence is TGTGCCTGGAGGAGGTCCCCGGGGTCGGGGACAGAAAAACTGTTTTTT. Its protein is CAWRRSPGSGTEKLFF.

This chain uses TRBV2 with TRBJ2-3; 13 nucleotides line up with TRBD2. The germline V gene has CDR1 SNHLY and CDR2 FYNNEI. The CDR3 sequence is 17 residues long. The ends lost 7 bases at V and 0 bases at J; junction bases unmatched: 7. The CDR3 reads CASIEGLAGESTDTQYF. As DNA, the CDR3 is TGTGCCAGCATCGAAGGACTAGCGGGGGAGAGCACAGATACGCAGTATTTT.

This clone was recorded once. V is TRBV7-2 and J is TRBJ1-2; D gene uncertain. Per germline, CDR1 SGHTA and CDR2 FQGNSA. Trimming removed 5 bases at V and 6 bases at J, with 25 bases between. The CDR3 extends over 17 amino acids. The CDR3 nucleotides are TGTGCCAGCAGCCCCACCGGCCGGACTGCCAGTGGGGATGGCTACACCTTC. It codes for CASSPTGRTASGDGYTF.

This sequence joins TRBV7-2 and TRBJ2-1; D unclear. The V end was cut by 4 bases, the J end by 8 bases, with 6 bases between. Germline CDR1 is SGHTA and CDR2 is FQGNSA. The CDR3 totals 11 residues. The CDR3 protein is CASSSLYEQFF. In DNA, the CDR3 is TGTGCCAGCAGCTCTTTGTATGAGCAGTTCTTC.

The rearrangement links TRBV27 to TRBJ2-1; a weak D match, TRBD2 (5 bases). Germline CDR1 reads MNHEY; CDR2 reads SMNVEV (reference sequence). Trimming removed 2 bases at V and 0 bases at J, with 8 bases between. The CDR3 contains 15 residues. DNA of the CDR3: TGTGCCAGCAGTTTAAGAGGACTCTCCTACAATGAGCAGTTCTTC. It codes for CASSLRGLSYNEQFF.

V is TRBV6-5 and J is TRBJ1-1; no firm D call. Trimming took 3 bases from V and 0 from J, leaving 14 bases between them. Germline V lookup: CDR1 MNHEY, CDR2 SVGAGI. The CDR3 is 16 amino acids. The CDR3 region has the DNA TGTGCCAGCAGTTATATGCCTATTTCGATGAACACTGAAGCTTTCTTT. It codes for CASSYMPISMNTEAFF.

This chain connects TRBV18 to TRBJ1-2; D gene ambiguous. Germline V lookup: CDR1 KGHSH, CDR2 LQKENI. This CDR3 spans 13 amino acids. Trimming shortened V by 6 bases and J by 8 bases, and 16 bases separated the two germline ends. The CDR3 DNA is TGTGCCAGCTCTCCCAGTCGGAGTGAGGGCTACACCTTC. Encoded protein: CASSPSRSEGYTF.

The chain employs TRBV5-1 and TRBJ1-2; D not certain. Per the germline V gene, CDR1 is SGHRS and CDR2 is YFSETQ. Between the trimmed V and J ends, which lost 4 bases and 1 base, there was a span of 14 bases. CDR3 length: 15 residues. CDR3 in amino acids: CASSLFYLDNYGYTF. As DNA, the CDR3 is TGCGCCAGCAGCCTCTTTTATTTAGATAACTATGGCTACACCTTC.

For this clone: A read error may be the cause here, since a much bigger clone is one base away. Other DNA variants within this sample encode the same CDR3. The chain carries TRBV4-3 and TRBJ1-1; no clear D. The CDR3 consists of 13 residues. The germline V gene encodes CDR1 LGHNA and CDR2 YSLEER. Trimming cost V 2 bases and J 1 base, with 5 bases left between them. The CDR3 region is CASSQTENTEAFF. The DNA of the CDR3 is TGCGCCAGCAGCCAAACCGAGAACACTGAAGCTTTCTTT.

The V call is TRBV30, the J call TRBJ1-1; maybe TRBD1 (5 bases). V lost 4 bases, J lost 2 bases, and 14 bases lay in between. CDR1 and CDR2 (germline): GTSNPN, SVGIG (reference sequence). This CDR3 is built from 14 residues. The DNA of the CDR3 is TGTGCCTGGACTCGACAGATATTTAACACTGAAGCTTTCTTT. As protein: CAWTRQIFNTEAFF.

This chain joins TRBV19 and TRBJ2-7; a weak D match, TRBD1 (5 bases). Trimming stripped 1 base from V and 6 bases from J, with 10 bases between. CDR3 length: 13 residues. Germline V CDR1 and CDR2: LNHDA, SQIVND (reference sequence). Here the CDR3 DNA reads TGTGCCAGTAGTATAGGGACACTGCGCGAGCAGTACTTC. Its translation: CASSIGTLREQYF.

For this clone: One end of the junction is discordant with germline, which a read error may explain. The chain is built from TRBV7-2 and TRBJ2-1; 8 bases are shared with TRBD2. Per germline, CDR1 SGHTA and CDR2 FQGNSA. The CDR3 has 16 amino acids. In DNA, the CDR3 is TGTGCCAGCAGCTTAGCCGGCGGGGGGTCCTTCAATGAGCAGTTCTTC. Amino acids: CASSLAGGGSFNEQFF.

CDR3 sequence reads: CASSSPLWRSPVASYNEQFF. CDR3 coding DNA: TGTGCCAGCAGCTCCCCGTTATGGCGGTCTCCAGTTGCCTCCTACAATGAGCAGTTCTTC. The chain uses TRBV9 and TRBJ2-1, with D unclear. CDR1 and CDR2 (germline): SGDLS, YYNGEE. The CDR3 has 20 residues. V was trimmed by 4 bases and J by 0 bases, leaving 26 bases between them.

V usage is TRBV5-1 and J usage is TRBJ1-4; 8 nucleotides align to TRBD1. Germline loops: CDR1 SGHRS, CDR2 YFSETQ. Unmatched junction bases numbered 2, after V lost 0 bases and J lost 4 bases. The CDR3 length is 15 residues. CDR3 residues: CASSLGGQDNEKLFF. The CDR3 DNA sequence: TGCGCCAGCAGCTTGGGGGGACAGGATAATGAAAAACTGTTTTTT. The entire variable domain, with the rest obtained from reference TRBV5-1 and TRBJ1-4, is as follows: KAGVTQTPRYLIKTRGQQVTLSCSPISGHRSVSWYQQTPGQGLQFLFEYFSETQRNKGNFPGRFSGRQFSNSRSEMNVSTLELGDSALYLCASSLGGQDNEKLFFGSGTQLSVL.

The chain uses TRBV9 and TRBJ1-2, with a tentative D call TRBD1 (6 bases). Germline CDR1 and CDR2: SGDLS and YYNGEE. Trimming cost V 3 bases and J 2 bases, with 14 bases left between them. CDR3 length: 15 amino acids. For the CDR3, the DNA is TGTGCCAGCAGCGCCCAGGGGACACAGAACTATGGCTACACCTTC. It specifies CASSAQGTQNYGYTF. Full variable domain (outside the CDR3, taken from reference TRBV9 and TRBJ1-2): DSGVTQTPKHLITATGQRVTLRCSPRSGDLSVYWYQQSLDQGLQFLIQYYNGEERAKGNILERFSAQQFPDLHSELNLSSLELGDSALYFCASSAQGTQNYGYTFGSGTRLTVV.